The 12 T cell receptor beta chains given below trace back to one sample, sequenced in a study of patients and donors after allogeneic stem cell transplantation. One entry per CDR3 protein results from TCRdb running MiXCR on the RT-PCR reads. The sample includes approximately 200,000 distinct CDR3 sequences, around two fifths of them seen just once. Material: blood, either unsorted or a sorted T cell fraction (not recorded which). All receptors derive from a human donor who was either an allogeneic HSCT recipient or a stem cell or donor lymphocyte infusion donor (not recorded which). It is not recorded whose cells these are; they may come from a transplant donor.

This chain connects TRBV12-3 or TRBV12-4 to TRBJ1-5; D is perhaps TRBD1 (5 bases). The CDR3 runs to 14 residues. The V end lost 6 bases, the J end lost 5 bases, and 14 bases lay between the germline ends. CDR3 sequence reads: CASRSGGDYQPQHF. In DNA, the CDR3 is TGTGCCAGCAGGTCTGGGGGGGACTATCAGCCCCAGCATTTT.

This clonotype was detected only a few times. This rearrangement joins TRBV7-2 to TRBJ1-2; D uncertain. The CDR3 runs to 11 residues. From germline, CDR1 is SGHTA and CDR2 FQGNSA. Trimming pared 10 bases from V and 2 bases from J, leaving 8 bases between. The CDR3 DNA follows: TGTGCCACCTGGCGGAACTATGGCTACACCTTC. Its protein product is CATWRNYGYTF.

The rearrangement joins TRBV7-9 to TRBJ2-3, with D maybe TRBD2 (5 bases). Germline V gives CDR1 SEHNR, CDR2 FQNEAQ (reference sequence). Trimming shortened V by 4 bases and J by 6 bases, and 8 bases separated the two germline ends. The CDR3 runs to 12 residues. The CDR3, as DNA: TGTGCCAGCAGCTCCACTAGGGATACGCAGTATTTT. It codes for CASSSTRDTQYF.

The chain carries TRBV13 and TRBJ2-1, with TRBD2 as a possible D gene (7 bases). The CDR3 consists of 16 residues. Germline-derived CDR1 and CDR2 are PRHDT and FYEKMQ (reference sequence). V lost 3 bases and J 5 bases, leaving 17 bases between the germline ends. The CDR3: CASSFSRRGGDNEQFF. The CDR3 DNA reads as TGTGCCAGCAGCTTCTCTCGGCGAGGGGGGGACAATGAGCAGTTCTTC. Drawing the rest from reference TRBV13 and TRBJ2-1, the complete variable domain is AAGVIQSPRHLIKEKRETATLKCYPIPRHDTVYWYQQGPGQDPQFLISFYEKMQSDKGSIPDRFSAQQFSDYHSELNMSSLELGDSALYFCASSFSRRGGDNEQFFGPGTRLTVL.

The chain is built from TRBV18 and TRBJ2-1, with 12 bases aligning to TRBD2. CDR3 length equals 15 residues. V was pared by 5 bases and J by 11 bases, with 10 bases of the junction left unmatched. Germline V gene lookup returns CDR1 KGHSH and CDR2 LQKENI. In DNA, the CDR3 is TGTGCCAGCTCATCCCCTAGCGGGAGGGCCGTAAAGCAGTTCTTC. It encodes CASSSPSGRAVKQFF.

J is TRBJ1-6 and V is TRBV20-1; 7 positions agree with TRBD1. Germline V gene data show CDR1 as DFQATT and CDR2 as SNEGSKA (reference sequence). With 3 bases clipped from V and 6 bases from J, the junction kept 5 bases outside the gene matches. The CDR3 covers 14 residues. DNA of the CDR3: TGCAGTGCTAGGACCGGGACAGCTAATTCACCCCTCCACTTT. Residues: CSARTGTANSPLHF.

V and J are TRBV29-1 and TRBJ2-2, with D unresolved. The germline gives CDR1 SQVTM, CDR2 ANQGSEA. This CDR3 region has 13 residues. V dropped 4 bases and J dropped 1 base, with 7 bases sitting between them. DNA for the CDR3: TGCAGCGTTGTCGACCAGAACACCGGGGAGCTGTTTTTT. Translation: CSVVDQNTGELFF.

The chain couples TRBV10-3 to TRBJ1-1; D call uncertain. The ends were cut back, 10 bases at V and 0 bases at J, with 18 bases in the middle. The CDR3 is made up of 15 amino acids. The germline gives CDR1 ENHRY, CDR2 SYGVKD. DNA for the CDR3: TGTGCCACCCAAGAGCCACCGCTGATGAACACTGAAGCTTTCTTT. Translated: CATQEPPLMNTEAFF.

The CDR3 nucleotides read TGTGCCAGCAGTTACTCGTACAGGGGAGGTCGAGATGGCTACACCTTC. Protein product: CASSYSYRGGRDGYTF. The genes are TRBV6-5 and TRBJ1-2, with 7 bases fitting TRBD1. Germline V gives CDR1 MNHEY, CDR2 SVGAGI. The length of the CDR3 is 16 residues. Losses at the gene ends were 0 bases for V and 6 bases for J; bases not matched to a gene: 10.

This clonotype was counted a few times. The chain uses TRBV11-2 and TRBJ2-5; D gene ambiguous. CDR3 length: 11 residues. V dropped 8 bases and J dropped 7 bases, with 11 bases sitting between them. The germline V gene encodes CDR1 SGHAT and CDR2 FQNNGV. The CDR3 spells CASAVEATQYF. The CDR3 bases are TGTGCCAGCGCGGTAGAAGCGACCCAGTACTTC.

This clonotype turned up a few times. The chain combines TRBV20-1 with TRBJ2-7; 12 nucleotides line up with TRBD1. Germline values: CDR1 DFQATT, CDR2 SNEGSKA (reference sequence). This CDR3 spans 14 amino acids. The V and J ends lost 1 base and 2 bases, in that order; junction bases with no gene match: 0. The CDR3 spells CSARGDRGPYEQYF. CDR3 nucleotide sequence: TGCAGTGCTAGAGGGGACAGGGGGCCCTACGAGCAGTACTTC.

The chain links TRBV4-3 to TRBJ2-3; D is undetermined. The V end was cut by 1 base, the J end by 6 bases, with 11 bases between. Germline values: CDR1 LGHNA, CDR2 YSLEER. CDR3 size: 14 residues. The CDR3 reads CASSQGPSMDTQYF. The CDR3 DNA reads TGCGCCAGCAGCCAAGGACCCTCTATGGATACGCAGTATTTT.